Shown below are 32 T cell receptor beta chains from a single sample sequenced in a study of T cell clonotyping in hematopoietic cell transplantation. Repertoires were generated with immunoSEQ multiplex PCR, while TCRdb's copy carries only in-frame clones and drops some. Among about 76,000 clones listed, 90% to 96% were seen once. The time point denotes: recipient sample about 28 days before transplant, after cytoreduction. Sample: peripheral blood mononuclear cells, taken before stem cell transplant. The receptors come from a woman between 50 and 59 years old with acute myeloid leukemia. Some clones in this sample may be carry-over from other donors' samples.

The chain recombines TRBV5-6 with TRBJ2-1; the D gene is possibly TRBD2 (5 bases). This CDR3 has 15 residues. Trimming cost V 0 bases and J 3 bases, with 10 bases left between them. Germline CDR1 is SGHDT and CDR2 is YYEEEE. In DNA, the CDR3 is TGTGCCAGCAGCTTGGATCCAGCGGACTACAATGAGCAGTTCTTC. It specifies CASSLDPADYNEQFF. The whole variable domain, filled in from reference TRBV5-6 and TRBJ2-1, reads DAGVTQSPTHLIKTRGQQVTLRCSPKSGHDTVSWYQQALGQGPQFIFQYYEEEERQRGNFPDRFSGHQFPNYSSELNVNALLLGDSALYLCASSLDPADYNEQFFGPGTRLTVL.

This chain links TRBV28 with TRBJ2-5, with 9 bases lining up with TRBD1. Germline-derived CDR1 and CDR2 are MDHEN and SYDVKM. The CDR3 consists of 16 residues. Trimming cost V 4 bases and J 1 base; bases outside gene matches: 7. DNA of the CDR3: TGTGCCAGCAGTTCCAACAGGGGGCGGTTCCAAGAGACCCAGTACTTC. Protein sequence: CASSSNRGRFQETQYF.

The chain joins TRBV7-6 to TRBJ2-2, with 11 bases identical to TRBD1. Germline V lookup: CDR1 SGHVS, CDR2 FNYEAQ. The CDR3 is 15 residues long. V dropped 4 bases and J dropped 3; count of bases not matched to a gene: 1. The CDR3 nucleotides are TGTGCCAGCAGCTCGGGACAGGGGGACACCGGGGAGCTGTTTTTT. Translating gives CASSSGQGDTGELFF.

V gene TRBV6-5 combines with J gene TRBJ2-1, with TRBD2 matching over 9 bases. Looked up from germline, CDR1 is MNHEY and CDR2 is SVGAGI. This CDR3 has 16 amino acids. Trimming removed 2 bases from V and 4 bases from J; junction bases left unmatched: 6. This chain's CDR3 is CASSYVAGGFYNEQFF. CDR3 bases: TGTGCCAGCAGTTACGTGGCGGGGGGGTTTTACAATGAGCAGTTCTTC.

The sample holds one count of this clone. The chain joins TRBV6-6 to TRBJ2-4, with D unresolved. The CDR3 consists of 13 residues. Germline V gene lookup returns CDR1 MNHNY and CDR2 SVGAGI (reference sequence). With 2 bases removed from V and 3 bases from J, the gap between germline ends came to 5 bases. As DNA, the CDR3 is TGTGCCAGCAGTTACGACAACAAAAACATTCAGTACTTC. It codes for CASSYDNKNIQYF.

The chain couples TRBV15 to TRBJ2-2; D call uncertain. Per germline, CDR1 LNHNV and CDR2 YYDKDF (reference sequence). Trimming took off 5 bases at V and 2 bases at J, with 6 bases between the two ends. CDR3 size: 13 residues. The CDR3 DNA reads TGTGCCACCAGCGCCCTTAACACCGGGGAGCTGTTTTTT. Amino acids: CATSALNTGELFF.

The chain uses TRBV29-1 and TRBJ1-5; TRBD1 agrees at 7 bases. The CDR3 contains 16 residues. The J segment lost 5 bases and the V segment lost 0 bases, leaving 10 bases of the junction unmatched. Germline V lookup: CDR1 SQVTM, CDR2 ANQGSEA. The CDR3 is CSVEDDTGEPYQPQHF. Written as DNA, the CDR3 is TGCAGCGTTGAAGATGATACAGGGGAACCCTATCAGCCCCAGCATTTT. The full variable domain, its missing parts supplied by reference TRBV29-1 and TRBJ1-5, is SAVISQKPSRDICQRGTSLTIQCQVDSQVTMMFWYRQQPGQSLTLIATANQGSEATYESGFVIDKFPISRPNLTFSTLTVSNMSPEDSSIYLCSVEDDTGEPYQPQHFGDGTRLSIL.

The V call is TRBV7-2, the J call TRBJ1-1; TRBD1 agrees at 10 bases. The germline gives CDR1 SGHTA, CDR2 FQGNSA. V trimming: 2 bases; J trimming: 5 bases; junction bases outside the gene matches: 5. The CDR3 is made up of 15 amino acids. CDR3 in DNA: TGTGCCAGCAGCTTATTAGACAGGGGGCGTACTGAAGCTTTCTTT. It encodes CASSLLDRGRTEAFF. Full variable domain (outside the CDR3, taken from reference TRBV7-2 and TRBJ1-1): GAGVSQSPSNKVTEKGKDVELRCDPISGHTALYWYRQSLGQGLEFLIYFQGNSAPDKSGLPSDRFSAERTGGSVSTLTIQRTQQEDSAVYLCASSLLDRGRTEAFFGQGTRLTVV.

The V gene is TRBV6-1, the J gene TRBJ1-1, with 7 positions matching TRBD1. V was pared by 9 bases and J by 0 bases, with 10 bases of the junction left unmatched. Looked up from germline, CDR1 is MNHNS and CDR2 is SASEGT. The CDR3 length is 15 residues. This CDR3 reads CASDGTAHMNTEAFF. The DNA of the CDR3 is TGTGCCAGTGACGGGACAGCTCACATGAACACTGAAGCTTTCTTT.

V and J are TRBV11-1 and TRBJ1-3, with a possible D match to TRBD1 (6 bases). This CDR3 has 13 residues. The V end lost 7 bases, the J end lost 1 base, and 8 bases lay between the germline ends. Looked up from germline, CDR1 is SGHAT and CDR2 is FQDESV (reference sequence). The DNA of the CDR3 is TGTGCCAGCACCAGGGGATCTGGAAACACCATATATTTT. This codes for CASTRGSGNTIYF.

This clone was observed once. The chain uses TRBV5-1 and TRBJ2-3; D remains unclear. The V and J ends lost 0 bases and 5 bases respectively, with 4 bases between them. Germline CDR1 and CDR2: SGHRS and YFSETQ. This CDR3 region has 12 residues. CDR3 sequence reads: CASSLARDTQYF. The CDR3 DNA reads as TGCGCCAGCAGCTTGGCCAGAGATACGCAGTATTTT.

The V gene is TRBV28, the J gene TRBJ1-5; 9 nucleotides align to TRBD1. The length of the CDR3 is 18 residues. In germline, CDR1 is MDHEN, CDR2 SYDVKM. Trimming at V came to 7 bases and at J to 1 base, leaving 14 bases not matched to a gene. CDR3 DNA sequence: TGTGCCAGCAAGGCCGGCGGGACAGGGTGGGGAAGCAATCAGCCCCAGCATTTT. Translating it yields CASKAGGTGWGSNQPQHF.

This chain links TRBV7-3 with TRBJ2-7; D remains ambiguous. V gave up 5 bases and J gave up 2 bases, with 10 bases separating them. This CDR3 has 13 amino acids. Per germline, CDR1 SGHTA and CDR2 FQGTGA. The CDR3 DNA follows: TGTGCCAGCAGCCTCTCCAAAGCCTACGAGCAGTACTTC. Its protein is CASSLSKAYEQYF.

The chain links TRBV7-3 to TRBJ2-5; TRBD1 might be the D (5 bases). The CDR3 is 13 residues long. CDR1 is SGHTA and CDR2 is FQGTGA in the germline V gene. V was shortened by 3 bases and J by 4 bases, with 9 bases between the two germline ends. In DNA, the CDR3 is TGTGCCAGCAGCTTGCCAGGGCTAGAGACCCAGTACTTC. Its translation is CASSLPGLETQYF.

The rearrangement links TRBV10-3 to TRBJ2-3; 10 bases fit TRBD1. Germline V CDR1 and CDR2: ENHRY, SYGVKD. CDR3 length: 14 residues. Unmatched junction bases numbered 4, after V lost 5 bases and J lost 5 bases. CDR3 nucleotide sequence: TGTGCCATCAGTCCGGGACAGGGGCTAGATACGCAGTATTTT. Protein product: CAISPGQGLDTQYF.

This clone appeared once. The genes are TRBV6-6 and TRBJ2-7, with 7 positions matching TRBD2. This CDR3 is built from 11 residues. J was trimmed by 5 bases and V by 7 bases; bases with no gene match: 2. Germline loops: CDR1 MNHNY, CDR2 SVGAGI (reference sequence). The DNA of the CDR3 is TGTGCCAGCACCGGACTAGACGAGCAGTACTTC. It translates to CASTGLDEQYF.

The V call is TRBV11-3, the J call TRBJ2-1, with a weak D call TRBD1 (5 bases). Trimming stripped 7 bases from V and 10 bases from J, with 11 bases between. This CDR3 contains 11 residues. CDR1 is SGHNT, CDR2 YENEEA, per germline. The CDR3 bases are TGTGCCAGCACCCCAAGACAGGAGCAGTTCTTC. This sequence encodes CASTPRQEQFF.

This chain joins TRBV27 and TRBJ1-4; D might be TRBD1 (6 bases). V was pared by 5 bases and J by 8 bases, with 15 bases between. The germline CDR1 and CDR2 sequences are MNHEY and SMNVEV (reference sequence). The length of the CDR3 is 14 residues. DNA for the CDR3: TGTGCCAGCAGTACCGGGACAACCGGGGAAAAACTGTTTTTT. Translated, it gives CASSTGTTGEKLFF.

This chain connects TRBV21-1 to TRBJ1-1. TRBV21-1 is classified as a pseudogene. The CDR3 is 15 amino acids. CDR3: CASSKSPRGYTEAFF. The CDR3 bases are TGTGCCAGCAGCAAATCCCCCCGGGGGTACACTGAAGCTTTCTTT.

This sequence joins TRBV19 and TRBJ1-5; weak D call: TRBD1 (6 bases). Trimming removed 2 bases at V and 1 base at J, with 12 bases between. This CDR3 region has 16 residues. Germline assignment: CDR1 LNHDA and CDR2 SQIVND (reference sequence). CDR3 in DNA: TGTGCCAGTAGTATAAGGGGGTTCGGGAGCAATCAGCCCCAGCATTTT. It translates to CASSIRGFGSNQPQHF.

The chain links TRBV10-3 to TRBJ2-7, with D unresolved. The CDR3 has 12 residues. Trimming pared 3 bases from V and 6 bases from J, leaving 9 bases between. Germline CDR1 is ENHRY and CDR2 is SYGVKD. In DNA form, the CDR3 reads TGTGCCATCAGTGATATATCCGGCGAGCAGTACTTC. Amino acids: CAISDISGEQYF.

The chain uses TRBV30 and TRBJ1-3; 8 positions agree with TRBD1. The trim removed 2 bases at V and 3 bases at J, leaving 6 bases unmatched. Germline lookup yields CDR1 GTSNPN and CDR2 SVGIG (reference sequence). The CDR3 extends over 15 amino acids. CDR3 bases: TGTGCCTGGAGTCACCAGGGGGCCGGTGGAAACACCATATATTTT. Translating gives CAWSHQGAGGNTIYF.

The chain has TRBV6-1 and TRBJ2-7; 12 nucleotides match TRBD2. This CDR3 spans 16 amino acids. Losses at the gene ends were 1 base for V and 4 bases for J; bases not matched to a gene: 5. CDR1 and CDR2 from the germline V gene are MNHNS and SASEGT. The chain's CDR3 is CASSEVELAGGYEQYF. In DNA, the CDR3 is TGTGCCAGCAGTGAAGTGGAACTAGCGGGAGGTTACGAGCAGTACTTC.

The chain combines TRBV28 with TRBJ1-2; a weak D match, TRBD1 (5 bases). V dropped 7 bases and J dropped 7 bases, with 19 bases sitting between them. The CDR3 length is 14 residues. The V gene's germline CDR1 is MDHEN and CDR2 SYDVKM. CDR3 in DNA: TGTGCCAGCAATAGAGGACACCAAAGGTCTGGCTACACCTTC. Amino acids: CASNRGHQRSGYTF.

The genes are TRBV15 and TRBJ1-1, with D perhaps TRBD1 (5 bases). This CDR3 region has 15 residues. The ends were cut back, 0 bases at V and 4 bases at J, with 12 bases in the middle. Germline values: CDR1 LNHNV, CDR2 YYDKDF (reference sequence). CDR3 in amino acids: CATSRDEGVSTEAFF. The CDR3 bases are TGTGCCACCAGCAGAGATGAAGGGGTGAGCACTGAAGCTTTCTTT.

The gene calls are TRBV19 and TRBJ1-2; 8 bases fit TRBD1. CDR1 and CDR2 (germline): LNHDA, SQIVND (reference sequence). The CDR3 contains 12 residues. V lost 4 bases, J lost 8 bases, and 3 bases stayed unmatched. The CDR3 region has the DNA TGTGCCAGTAGTAGGACAGGGTTAGGCTACACCTTC. Amino acids: CASSRTGLGYTF.

The chain employs TRBV4-1 and TRBJ2-7, with TRBD2 identical over 10 bases. CDR3 length: 15 amino acids. V lost 9 bases, J lost 0 bases, and 8 bases stayed unmatched. The V gene's germline CDR1 is MGHRA and CDR2 YSYEKL. The CDR3 protein is CASSPLAGSSYEQYF. CDR3 DNA: TGCGCCAGTTCCCCACTAGCGGGAAGCTCCTACGAGCAGTACTTC.

The rearrangement links TRBV4-1 to TRBJ2-1; D is undetermined. The germline V gene encodes CDR1 MGHRA and CDR2 YSYEKL. The CDR3 has 12 residues. V was cut by 1 base and J by 7 bases, with 5 bases left in between. The CDR3 DNA sequence: TGCGCCAGCAGCCAAGGAGCGAATGAGCAGTTCTTC. Translated, it gives CASSQGANEQFF.

The chain has TRBV19 and TRBJ2-2; D gene uncertain. Deletions cut 3 bases from V and 4 bases from J, with 6 bases between. The length of the CDR3 is 13 residues. Germline lookup yields CDR1 LNHDA and CDR2 SQIVND (reference sequence). CDR3 loop: CASSMGSTGELFF. CDR3 DNA sequence: TGTGCCAGTAGTATGGGTTCCACCGGGGAGCTGTTTTTT.

The sample holds one count of this clone. The chain carries TRBV7-3 and TRBJ2-2; 10 bases line up with TRBD1. Unmatched junction bases numbered 7, after V lost 5 bases and J lost 4 bases. Germline V gene lookup returns CDR1 SGHTA and CDR2 FQGTGA. The CDR3 has 16 amino acids. The CDR3 DNA follows: TGTGCCAGCAGCCCGAACGGACAGGGGGTCACCGGGGAGCTGTTTTTT. The encoded protein is CASSPNGQGVTGELFF.

This clone was counted once. The J gene is TRBJ2-5, the V gene TRBV19; the D gene is possibly TRBD2 (6 bases). Trimming cost V 0 bases and J 7 bases, with 12 bases left between them. The V gene's germline CDR1 is LNHDA and CDR2 SQIVND (reference sequence). The CDR3 sequence is 14 residues long. CDR3 bases: TGTGCCAGTAGTATAGATCGGGGGATGGGGACCCAGTACTTC. Its translation: CASSIDRGMGTQYF.

The gene calls are TRBV5-4 and TRBJ2-3; 9 nucleotides agree with TRBD2. Trimming took 8 bases from V and 4 from J; bases not matched to a gene: 11. The CDR3 runs to 15 residues. The V gene's germline CDR1 is SGHNT and CDR2 YYREEE (reference sequence). The CDR3 protein is CASRRAGGPADTQYF. DNA for the CDR3: TGTGCCAGTAGGAGGGCGGGAGGGCCGGCAGATACGCAGTATTTT. Together with reference TRBV5-4 and TRBJ2-3, the CDR3 gives the full variable domain: ETGVTQSPTHLIKTRGQQVTLRCSSQSGHNTVSWYQQALGQGPQFIFQYYREEENGRGNFPPRFSGLQFPNYSSELNVNALELDDSALYLCASRRAGGPADTQYFGPGTRLTVL.